This T cell receptor (beta chain) was sequenced during a study of regulatory T cells in long-lasting Graves disease. Sample time point: newly diagnosed GD, antithyroid drugs for less than 3 months. Construction of the TCR library relied on RNA isolated from PBMCs. Graves' disease diagnosis was established per American Thyroid Association guidelines. A peripheral blood sample, nine milliliters in volume, was drawn into EDTA tubes. HTBI primers from iRepertoire and Arm-PCR of CDR3 regions yielded the TCR beta libraries. Via MiXCR, TCRdb re-called the multiplex PCR reads, giving one row per CDR3 protein. The table has around 500,000 distinct CDR3 sequences, approximately 12% seen once. Germline CDR1 is SGDLS and CDR2 is YYNGEE. The trim removed 0 bases at V and 10 bases at J, leaving 6 bases unmatched. There are 14 residues in the CDR3. Study conclusions and caveats: Persistent disease favored TRBV28, TRBJ1-2 and TRBJ2-5.

This clonotype came up a few times. Its specificity is not known. A further study also used this sample, focusing on T cells in Graves' hyperthyroidism and ophthalmopathy.

The starting material was peripheral blood mononuclear cells (PBMCs), obtained at new diagnosis, from a patient treated with antithyroid drugs. The chain links TRBV9 to TRBJ2-1, with 8 bases that match TRBD1. The TCR originated in a woman under 40 with Graves disease. CDR3 nucleotide sequence: TGTGCCAGCAGCGTAGTTCAGGGGGCAGGGGAGCAGTTCTTC. Residues: CASSVVQGAGEQFF.